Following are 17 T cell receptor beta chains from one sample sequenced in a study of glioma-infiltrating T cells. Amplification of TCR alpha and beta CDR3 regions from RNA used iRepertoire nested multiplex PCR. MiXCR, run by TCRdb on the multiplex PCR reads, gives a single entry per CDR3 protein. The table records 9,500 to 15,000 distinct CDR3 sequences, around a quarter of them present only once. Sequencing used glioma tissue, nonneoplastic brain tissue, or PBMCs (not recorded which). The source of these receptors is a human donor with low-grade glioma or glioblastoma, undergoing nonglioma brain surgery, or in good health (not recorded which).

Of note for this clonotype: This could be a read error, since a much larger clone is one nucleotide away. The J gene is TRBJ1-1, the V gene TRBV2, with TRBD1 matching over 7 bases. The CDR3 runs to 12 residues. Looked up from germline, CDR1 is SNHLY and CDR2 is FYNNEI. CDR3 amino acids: CASRGQNTEASF. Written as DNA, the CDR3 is TGTGCCAGCAGGGGACAGAACACTGAAGCTTCCTTT.

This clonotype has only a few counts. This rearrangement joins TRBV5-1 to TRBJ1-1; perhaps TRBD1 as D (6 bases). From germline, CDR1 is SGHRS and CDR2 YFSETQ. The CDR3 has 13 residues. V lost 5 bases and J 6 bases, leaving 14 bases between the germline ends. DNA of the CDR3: TGCGCCAGCAGGGACCAACAGGGCGCTGAAGCTTTCTTT. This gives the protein CASRDQQGAEAFF. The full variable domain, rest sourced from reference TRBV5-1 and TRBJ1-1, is KAGVTQTPRYLIKTRGQQVTLSCSPISGHRSVSWYQQTPGQGLQFLFEYFSETQRNKGNFPGRFSGRQFSNSRSEMNVSTLELGDSALYLCASRDQQGAEAFFGQGTRLTVV.

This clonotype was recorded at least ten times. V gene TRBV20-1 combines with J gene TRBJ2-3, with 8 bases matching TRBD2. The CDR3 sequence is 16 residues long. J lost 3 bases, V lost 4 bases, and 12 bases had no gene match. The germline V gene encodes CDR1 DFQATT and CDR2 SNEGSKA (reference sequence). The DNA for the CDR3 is TGCAGTGCTAAGCCGGGACTAGGGTTTAGGACAGATACGCAGTATTTT. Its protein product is CSAKPGLGFRTDTQYF.

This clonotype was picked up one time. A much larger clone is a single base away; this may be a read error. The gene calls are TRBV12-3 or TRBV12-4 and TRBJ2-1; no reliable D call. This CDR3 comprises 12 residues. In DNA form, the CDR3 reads TGTGCCAGCAGTATAGCTGGGAATGAGCAGTTCTTC. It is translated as CASSIAGNEQFF.

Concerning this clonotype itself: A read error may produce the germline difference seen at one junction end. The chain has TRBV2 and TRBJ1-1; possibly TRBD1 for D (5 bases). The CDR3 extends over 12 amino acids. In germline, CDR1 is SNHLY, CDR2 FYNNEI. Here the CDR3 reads CSSRDQNTEAFF. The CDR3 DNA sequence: TGTTCCAGCAGGGACCAGAACACTGAAGCTTTCTTT.

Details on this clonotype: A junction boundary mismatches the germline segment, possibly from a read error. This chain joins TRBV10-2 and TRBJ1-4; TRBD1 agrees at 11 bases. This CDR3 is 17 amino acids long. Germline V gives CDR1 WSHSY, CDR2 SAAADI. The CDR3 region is CASGTGTGGTLGEKLFF. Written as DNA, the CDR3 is TGTGCCAGCGGTACCGGGACAGGGGGTACGCTCGGAGAAAAACTGTTTTTT.

The CDR3 nucleotides read TGTGCCACCAGCTCCGGACTAGCGGCCCAAGAGACCCAGTACTTC. Translated: CATSSGLAAQETQYF. The chain links TRBV15 to TRBJ2-5; TRBD2 aligns across 10 bases. V trimming: 5 bases; J trimming: 1 base; junction bases outside the gene matches: 4. This CDR3 has 15 residues. Germline-derived CDR1 and CDR2 are LNHNV and YYDKDF (reference sequence).

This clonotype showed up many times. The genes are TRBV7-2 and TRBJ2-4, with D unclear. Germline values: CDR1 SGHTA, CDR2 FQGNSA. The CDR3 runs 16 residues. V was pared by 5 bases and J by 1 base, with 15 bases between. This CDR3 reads CASSAIRATAKNIQYF. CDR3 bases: TGTGCCAGCAGCGCAATACGGGCTACGGCCAAAAACATTCAGTACTTC.

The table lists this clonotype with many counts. The DNA of the CDR3 is TGCAGTGCGGGACAGGGGACTGGCTACACCTTC. The encoded protein is CSAGQGTGYTF. The chain uses TRBV20-1 and TRBJ1-2; 10 nucleotides align to TRBD1. V was pared by 6 bases and J by 7 bases, with 2 bases of the junction left unmatched. CDR3 size: 11 residues. Germline loops: CDR1 DFQATT, CDR2 SNEGSKA (reference sequence).

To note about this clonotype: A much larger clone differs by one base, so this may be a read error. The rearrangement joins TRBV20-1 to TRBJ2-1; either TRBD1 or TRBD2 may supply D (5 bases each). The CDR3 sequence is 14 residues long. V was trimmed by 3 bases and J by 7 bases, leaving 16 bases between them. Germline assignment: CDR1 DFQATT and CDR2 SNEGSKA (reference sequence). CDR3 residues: CSASLLRDQNEQFF. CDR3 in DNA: TGCAGTGCTAGTTTACTCCGGGACCAAAATGAGCAGTTCTTC.

The CDR3 region is CASSETENNEQFF. In nucleotides, the CDR3 is TGTGCCAGCAGTGAAACAGAAAACAATGAGCAGTTCTTC. V and J are TRBV6-4 and TRBJ2-1; no clear D. Germline V gives CDR1 MRHNA, CDR2 SNTAGT. The length of the CDR3 is 13 residues. V was cut by 3 bases and J by 5 bases, with 8 bases left in between.

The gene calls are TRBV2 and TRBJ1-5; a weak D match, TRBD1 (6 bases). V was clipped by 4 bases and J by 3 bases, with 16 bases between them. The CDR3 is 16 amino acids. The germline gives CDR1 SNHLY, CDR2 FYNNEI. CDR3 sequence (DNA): TGTGCCAGCAGTGTCCTTCGAACAGGGTTCAATCAGCCCCAGCATTTT. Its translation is CASSVLRTGFNQPQHF.

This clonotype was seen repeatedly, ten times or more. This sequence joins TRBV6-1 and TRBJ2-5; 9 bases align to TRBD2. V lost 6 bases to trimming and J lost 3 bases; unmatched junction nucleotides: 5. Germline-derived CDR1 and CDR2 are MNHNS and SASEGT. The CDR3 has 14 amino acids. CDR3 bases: TGTGCCAGCAGGAGGAGACTAGCGGAAGAGACCCAGTACTTC. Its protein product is CASRRRLAEETQYF.

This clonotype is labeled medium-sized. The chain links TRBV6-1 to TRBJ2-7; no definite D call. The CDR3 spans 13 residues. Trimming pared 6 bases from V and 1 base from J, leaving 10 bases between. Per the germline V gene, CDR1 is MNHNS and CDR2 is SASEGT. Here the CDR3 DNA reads TGTGCCAGCAGACAGAGGATTTCCTACGAGCAGTACTTC. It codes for CASRQRISYEQYF.

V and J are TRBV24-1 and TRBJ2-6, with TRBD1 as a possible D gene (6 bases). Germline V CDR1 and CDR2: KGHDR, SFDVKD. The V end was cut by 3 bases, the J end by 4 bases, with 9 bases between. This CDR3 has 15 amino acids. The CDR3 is CATSDTGPGANVLTF. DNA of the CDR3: TGTGCCACCAGTGATACAGGGCCCGGGGCCAACGTCCTGACTTTC.

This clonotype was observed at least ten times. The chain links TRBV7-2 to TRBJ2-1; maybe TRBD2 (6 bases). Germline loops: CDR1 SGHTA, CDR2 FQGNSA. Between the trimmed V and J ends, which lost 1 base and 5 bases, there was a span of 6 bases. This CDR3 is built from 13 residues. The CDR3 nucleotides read TGTGCCAGCAGCTTAGGGACTAACAATGAGCAGTTCTTC. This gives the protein CASSLGTNNEQFF.

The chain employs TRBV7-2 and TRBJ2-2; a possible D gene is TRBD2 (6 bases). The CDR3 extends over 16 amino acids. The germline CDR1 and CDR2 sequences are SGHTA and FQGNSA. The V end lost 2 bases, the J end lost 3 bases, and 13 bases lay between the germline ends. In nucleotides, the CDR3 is TGTGCCAGCAGCTTAATAGGGCTAGCGTACACCGGGGAGCTGTTTTTT. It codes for CASSLIGLAYTGELFF.